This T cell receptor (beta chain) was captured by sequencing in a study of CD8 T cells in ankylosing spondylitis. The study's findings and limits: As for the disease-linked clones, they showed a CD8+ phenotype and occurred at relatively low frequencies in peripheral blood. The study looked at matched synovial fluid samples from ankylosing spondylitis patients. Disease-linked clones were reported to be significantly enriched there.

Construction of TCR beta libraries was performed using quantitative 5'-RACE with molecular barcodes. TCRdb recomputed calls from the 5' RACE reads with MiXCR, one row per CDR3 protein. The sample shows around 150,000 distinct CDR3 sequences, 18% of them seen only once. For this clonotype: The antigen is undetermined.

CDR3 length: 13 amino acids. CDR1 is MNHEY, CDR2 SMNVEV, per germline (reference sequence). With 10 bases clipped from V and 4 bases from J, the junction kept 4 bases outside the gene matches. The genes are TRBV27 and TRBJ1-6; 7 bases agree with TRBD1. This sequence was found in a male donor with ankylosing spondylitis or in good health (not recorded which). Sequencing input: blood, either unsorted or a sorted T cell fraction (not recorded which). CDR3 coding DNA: TGTGCCACCGGGACAGCTTATAATTCACCCCTCCACTTT. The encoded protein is CATGTAYNSPLHF.